These T cell receptor beta chains were read from a single sample in a study of blood T cells in healthy people across ages. TCRdb re-called the 5' RACE reads through MiXCR, storing one row per CDR3 protein. Of 600,000 or so distinct CDR3 sequences in the sample, about 30% were seen once. Material for sequencing was blood. The receptors here all came from a woman aged 80 or over in good health. Both conserved end residues are part of each CDR3. Each record gives: CDR3 DNA, CDR3 protein, V gene, J gene, clone size, D gene. The D gene is left open where the match is weak. The size of a clone is reported for some rows only, either as once, few or many, or as a class for expanded clones.

TGCGCCAGCAGCTTGGCCGGGACTAGTCGATCCACAGATACGCAGTATTTT	CASSLAGTSRSTDTQYF	TRBV5-1	TRBJ2-3	many	TRBD2
TGCAGTGCTAGAGCGGGCAGCCAAAGGAATTCACCCCTCCACTTT	CSARAGSQRNSPLHF	TRBV20-1	TRBJ1-6	few	-
TGTGCCAGCAGCTACGATTCTTCAGGGGGGGGGCAGAATGAGCAGTTCTTC	CASSYDSSGGGQNEQFF	TRBV7-6	TRBJ2-1	-	-
TGCGCCAGCAGCCACCCCCTAGATCCGGGGGTTAAAGATACGCAGTATTTT	CASSHPLDPGVKDTQYF	TRBV4-1	TRBJ2-3	-	-
TGTGCCAGCAGCTTGTCGGGGACATCGGAAAAACTGTTTTTT	CASSLSGTSEKLFF	TRBV5-5	TRBJ1-4	-	-
TGTGCCTGGACCTCCCTTCGGGGACAGAACTATGGCTACACCTTC	CAWTSLRGQNYGYTF	TRBV30	TRBJ1-2	few	TRBD1
TGCAGTGCAGCAGCGGGGGCCTACCAAGAGACCCAGTACTTC	CSAAAGAYQETQYF	TRBV20-1	TRBJ2-5	many	TRBD2
TGTGCCAGCAGTACCGGGACCGGGAAAGAAGGGCCCCAGCATTTT	CASSTGTGKEGPQHF	TRBV7-3	TRBJ1-5	-	-
TGTGCCAGCGCCGACCGGGACAGGGGGTTCGATCGGGACATTCAGTACTTC	CASADRDRGFDRDIQYF	TRBV6-6	TRBJ2-4	many	TRBD1
TGCGCCGGCAGCTTGGGGCAGCTAAACTACAATGAGCAGTTCTTC	CAGSLGQLNYNEQFF	TRBV5-1	TRBJ2-1	-	-
TGTGCCAGCAGGATAGGGGGCAAGGATTCACCCCTCCACTTT	CASRIGGKDSPLHF	TRBV5-4	TRBJ1-6	-	TRBD1
TGTGCCAGCAGCTTAGAGGGGACTTACTCAACTAATGAAAAACTGTTTTTT	CASSLEGTYSTNEKLFF	TRBV7-2	TRBJ1-4	many	-
TGTGCCAGCAGCTTAGAAGGACTAGCGGGACAATACGAGCAGTACTTC	CASSLEGLAGQYEQYF	TRBV7-8	TRBJ2-7	-	TRBD2
TGTGCCAGCAGGGTTACAACTACCTCACCCCTCCACTTT	CASRVTTTSPLHF	TRBV27	TRBJ1-6	-	-